One and the same sample provided the 23 T cell receptor beta chains below, sequenced in a study of OX40 agonist ivuxolimab in advanced cancers. Method: immunoSEQ multiplex PCR; TCRdb's copy keeps in-frame clones and lacks some. The sample consists of some 97,000 clones, around 90% of them appearing once. Sequencing used CD4+ or CD8+ T cells sorted from blood, obtained in a trial of the OX40 agonist ivuxolimab. The receptors were sampled from an adult with an advanced solid tumor such as melanoma, head and neck, liver or kidney cancer.

The chain couples TRBV7-3 to TRBJ2-1; 11 bases fit TRBD2. V was pared by 0 bases and J by 0 bases, with 7 bases of the junction left unmatched. The CDR3 runs to 19 residues. The V gene's germline CDR1 is SGHTA and CDR2 FQGTGA. The DNA for the CDR3 is TGTGCCAGCAGCTTAACCCCGGGGACTAGCGGAAGCTCCTACAATGAGCAGTTCTTC. This sequence encodes CASSLTPGTSGSSYNEQFF.

The chain recombines TRBV4-1 with TRBJ2-6; 7 bases are shared with TRBD1. Germline CDR1 reads MGHRA; CDR2 reads YSYEKL. This CDR3 contains 14 residues. The J segment lost 4 bases and the V segment lost 4 bases, leaving 1 base of the junction unmatched. CDR3 region: CASSRTGGANVLTF. The CDR3 DNA reads as TGCGCCAGCAGCCGGACAGGAGGGGCCAACGTCCTGACTTTC.

The chain couples TRBV19 to TRBJ2-6; 7 bases fit TRBD1. V lost 3 bases and J lost 1; bases outside the gene matches: 6. The CDR3 is 17 amino acids. CDR1 and CDR2 (germline): LNHDA, SQIVND (reference sequence). CDR3 protein: CASSITPTGSGANVLTF. The DNA of the CDR3 is TGTGCCAGTAGTATCACCCCGACAGGGTCTGGGGCCAACGTCCTGACTTTC.

This rearrangement joins TRBV7-8 to TRBJ1-5; no reliable D call. This CDR3 contains 14 residues. V dropped 1 base and J dropped 6 bases, with 10 bases sitting between them. Germline V lookup: CDR1 SGHVS, CDR2 FQNEAQ. The CDR3 loop reads CASSLVGFLQPQHF. The CDR3 nucleotides are TGTGCCAGCAGCTTAGTTGGGTTCCTTCAGCCCCAGCATTTT.

This chain joins TRBV7-9 and TRBJ2-7; tentatively, D is TRBD1 or TRBD2 (5 bases each). V was trimmed by 5 bases and J by 3 bases, leaving 26 bases between them. The CDR3 has 18 residues. Per the germline V gene, CDR1 is SEHNR and CDR2 is FQNEAQ (reference sequence). The CDR3 DNA reads TGTGCCAGCAGCGGGGCCCGCGGGTCCATATCCCCCTACTACGAGCAGTACTTC. This encodes CASSGARGSISPYYEQYF.

The gene calls are TRBV29-1 and TRBJ1-1, with 7 bases aligning to TRBD1. Trimming took 2 bases from V and 7 from J; bases not matched to a gene: 7. The length of the CDR3 is 13 residues. Germline V gene sequence: CDR1 SQVTM, CDR2 ANQGSEA. In DNA form, the CDR3 reads TGCAGCGTTGAACCGACAGGGCAGGTTGAAGCTTTCTTT. This sequence encodes CSVEPTGQVEAFF.

The rearrangement uses TRBV6-5 and TRBJ1-2; 7 bases match TRBD1. The CDR3 loop spans 15 amino acids. Trimming cost V 6 bases and J 1 base; bases outside gene matches: 8. From germline, CDR1 is MNHEY and CDR2 SVGAGI. The CDR3 DNA is TGTGCCAGCAGACCCGGACAGGCCTTTAACTATGGCTACACCTTC. Its protein is CASRPGQAFNYGYTF.

This clone appeared once. The chain recombines TRBV5-4 with TRBJ2-7, with TRBD1 identical over 9 bases. V lost 4 bases, J lost 3 bases, and 8 bases stayed unmatched. CDR1 SGHNT and CDR2 YYREEE come from the germline V gene (reference sequence). This CDR3 region has 15 residues. CDR3 loop: CASSQPGQGIYEQYF. The CDR3 DNA sequence: TGTGCCAGCAGCCAACCGGGACAGGGAATCTACGAGCAGTACTTC.

The V gene is TRBV5-1, the J gene TRBJ2-5, with TRBD2 matching over 10 bases. V shed 0 bases, J shed 5 bases, and the junction held 7 bases outside the gene matches. CDR3 length: 16 residues. Germline loops: CDR1 SGHRS, CDR2 YFSETQ. The CDR3 sequence: CASSLAEREGLETQYF. CDR3 DNA sequence: TGCGCCAGCAGCTTGGCTGAGCGGGAGGGCCTGGAGACCCAGTACTTC.

V and J are TRBV6-1 and TRBJ2-7; tentative D call: TRBD2 (6 bases). Germline V gene sequence: CDR1 MNHNS, CDR2 SASEGT. Trimming took off 9 bases at V and 6 bases at J, with 12 bases between the two ends. This CDR3 has 11 amino acids. CDR3 residues: CASLSGVEQYF. CDR3 DNA sequence: TGTGCCAGTCTTTCGGGGGTCGAGCAGTACTTC.

This clone appeared a single time. CDR3 in DNA: TGTGCCAGCAGCGATTCCTCTCCGAGTGCCCCGCGGGAAAAACTGTTTTTT. Translating gives CASSDSSPSAPREKLFF. The V and J genes are TRBV9 and TRBJ1-4; no firm D call. The V gene's germline CDR1 is SGDLS and CDR2 YYNGEE. V lost 3 bases and J 8 bases, leaving 23 bases between the germline ends. CDR3 length equals 17 residues.

CDR3 in DNA: TGTGCCAGCAGCTTACAGCGGGGGGGGTTATACGAGCAGTACTTC. It specifies CASSLQRGGLYEQYF. This chain links TRBV7-8 with TRBJ2-7; TRBD2 matches 10 bases. CDR3 length equals 15 residues. V lost 2 bases, J lost 4 bases, and 5 bases stayed unmatched. The germline gives CDR1 SGHVS, CDR2 FQNEAQ. Based on the CDR3 plus reference TRBV7-8 and TRBJ2-7, the full variable domain is GAGVSQSPRYKVAKRGQDVALRCDPISGHVSLFWYQQALGQGPEFLTYFQNEAQLDKSGLPSDRFFAERPEGSVSTLKIQRTQQEDSAVYLCASSLQRGGLYEQYFGPGTRLTVT.

This clone has only one observation. The rearrangement links TRBV5-4 to TRBJ1-1; TRBD1 is a possible D gene (6 bases). CDR3 size: 12 residues. Germline loops: CDR1 SGHNT, CDR2 YYREEE (reference sequence). The V end lost 4 bases, the J end lost 13 bases, and 17 bases lay between the germline ends. The CDR3 DNA follows: TGTGCCAGCAGCATCCGAGGGGGGGAGGTTTTCTTT. Protein: CASSIRGGEVFF.

The chain has TRBV27 and TRBJ2-7; the D gene is possibly TRBD1 (5 bases). Between the trimmed V and J ends, which lost 3 bases and 2 bases, there was a span of 8 bases. This CDR3 spans 13 amino acids. Germline values: CDR1 MNHEY, CDR2 SMNVEV (reference sequence). The CDR3 DNA sequence: TGTGCCAGCAGTTTTCAGGGAACCTACGAGCAGTACTTC. Translating it yields CASSFQGTYEQYF.

V usage is TRBV15 and J usage is TRBJ1-3, with 9 bases fitting TRBD1. Unmatched junction bases numbered 10, after V lost 3 bases and J lost 1 base. The CDR3 totals 18 residues. Germline V gene data show CDR1 as LNHNV and CDR2 as YYDKDF (reference sequence). The CDR3 sequence is CATSSLSGTGISGNTIYF. The CDR3 region has the DNA TGTGCCACCAGCAGTCTATCCGGGACAGGGATTTCTGGAAACACCATATATTTT.

The rearrangement links TRBV11-2 to TRBJ1-5; no clear D. This CDR3 contains 12 residues. V was trimmed by 0 bases and J by 6 bases, leaving 3 bases between them. CDR1 SGHAT and CDR2 FQNNGV come from the germline V gene. CDR3 sequence: CASSLEGQPQHF. The CDR3, as DNA: TGTGCCAGCAGCTTAGAAGGTCAGCCCCAGCATTTT.

The chain recombines TRBV5-1 with TRBJ2-3, with 8 bases lining up with TRBD2. Germline trimming cut 0 bases from V and 2 bases from J; bases unmatched to any gene: 8. The germline CDR1 and CDR2 sequences are SGHRS and YFSETQ. This CDR3 region has 17 residues. CDR3 nucleotides: TGCGCCAGCAGCTTGGAAGCTAGCGGGTTTTTCACAGATACGCAGTATTTT. It encodes CASSLEASGFFTDTQYF. The full variable domain, in which reference TRBV5-1 and TRBJ2-3 provide the parts outside the CDR3, is KAGVTQTPRYLIKTRGQQVTLSCSPISGHRSVSWYQQTPGQGLQFLFEYFSETQRNKGNFPGRFSGRQFSNSRSEMNVSTLELGDSALYLCASSLEASGFFTDTQYFGPGTRLTVL.

This clone showed up just once. The chain combines TRBV6-6 with TRBJ1-5; D gene unclear. Germline V CDR1 and CDR2: MNHNY, SVGAGI (reference sequence). V shed 0 bases and J shed 1 base, with 1 base lying between them. This CDR3 has 13 residues. The CDR3: CASSYSSNQPQHF. Written as DNA, the CDR3 is TGTGCCAGCAGTTACTCCAGCAATCAGCCCCAGCATTTT.

Notes on this clone: At the DNA level, this CDR3 is encoded by other sequences in the same sample as well. This sequence joins TRBV19 and TRBJ1-1; D is undetermined. Trimming cost V 2 bases and J 1 base, with 5 bases left between them. CDR1 LNHDA and CDR2 SQIVND come from the germline V gene (reference sequence). The CDR3 consists of 13 residues. Here the CDR3 reads CASSIRENTEAFF. The CDR3 DNA reads as TGTGCCAGTAGTATACGGGAGAACACTGAAGCTTTCTTT.

The V call is TRBV7-8, the J call TRBJ2-1; D is tentatively TRBD1 or TRBD2 (6 bases each). The V gene's germline CDR1 is SGHVS and CDR2 FQNEAQ. The V and J ends lost 5 bases and 5 bases respectively, with 19 bases between them. This CDR3 is built from 16 residues. The CDR3 spells CASSHVGGRPHNEQFF. The CDR3 DNA reads TGTGCCAGCAGCCATGTGGGGGGCCGACCCCACAATGAGCAGTTCTTC.

The chain links TRBV19 to TRBJ1-4; 7 positions match TRBD1. J gave up 5 bases and V 6 bases, and 9 bases lay outside the gene matches. Germline-derived CDR1 and CDR2 are LNHDA and SQIVND (reference sequence). The CDR3 is 15 amino acids. As DNA, the CDR3 is TGTGCCAGTAGCCCCACGGACAGGAGCAATGAAAAACTGTTTTTT. Protein product: CASSPTDRSNEKLFF.

This chain joins TRBV27 and TRBJ2-1; tentatively, D is TRBD2 (6 bases). This CDR3 region has 16 residues. Germline V gene lookup returns CDR1 MNHEY and CDR2 SMNVEV (reference sequence). The V end lost 2 bases, the J end lost 3 bases, and 14 bases lay between the germline ends. The CDR3 reads CASSLREDPYYNEQFF. The CDR3 nucleotides are TGTGCCAGCAGTTTAAGGGAGGACCCCTACTACAATGAGCAGTTCTTC.

The V call is TRBV15, the J call TRBJ1-4; the D gene is possibly TRBD1 (6 bases). Germline lookup yields CDR1 LNHNV and CDR2 YYDKDF (reference sequence). V was trimmed by 3 bases and J by 5 bases, leaving 25 bases between them. The CDR3 has 19 residues. The CDR3 here is CATSSFGKQGGRSNEKLFF. As DNA, the CDR3 is TGTGCCACCAGCAGTTTCGGGAAACAGGGAGGAAGGTCGAATGAAAAACTGTTTTTT.